Listed here is a single T cell receptor (beta chain). As processed by the authors: The assay estimated nucleated cells by amplifying reference gene primers. Clones were sequenced by immunoSEQ multiplex PCR, and TCRdb holds only the in-frame ones, with some missing. That table furnishes V, J and clone size, whereas the DNA furnished D and trimming. The table shows a few hundred thousand clones, with more than 80% occurring only once. The sample originates from a study of blood T cell repertoires in COVID-19. Study overall: COVID-19 samples, acute and convalescent, were from the United States, Italy and Spain. T cells, B-cell-depleted T cells, or PBMCs provided the cDNA or gDNA that served as material.

The CDR3 length is 13 residues. The germline gives CDR1 LNHDA, CDR2 SQIVND (reference sequence). V was trimmed by 1 base and J by 13 bases, leaving 14 bases between them. The source material was peripheral blood. The clonotype originates from a young man who had recovered from COVID-19. The rearrangement joins TRBV19 to TRBJ2-1; D perhaps matches TRBD1 (5 bases). Written as DNA, the CDR3 is TGTGCCAGTAGTATAGTAGGGGCCAAACTACAGTTCTTC. Its protein product is CASSIVGAKLQFF.